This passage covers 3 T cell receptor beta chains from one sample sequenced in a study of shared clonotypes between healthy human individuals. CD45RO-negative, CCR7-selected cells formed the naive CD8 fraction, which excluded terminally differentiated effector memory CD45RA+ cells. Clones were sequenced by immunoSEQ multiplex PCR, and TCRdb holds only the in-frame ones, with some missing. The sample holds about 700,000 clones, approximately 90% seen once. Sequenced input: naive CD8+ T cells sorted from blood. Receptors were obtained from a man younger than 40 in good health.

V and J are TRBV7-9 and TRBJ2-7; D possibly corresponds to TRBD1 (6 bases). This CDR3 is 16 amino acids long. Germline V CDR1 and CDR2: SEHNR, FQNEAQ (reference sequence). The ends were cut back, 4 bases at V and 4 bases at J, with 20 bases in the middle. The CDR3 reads CASSSRTGIGGYEQYF. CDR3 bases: TGTGCCAGCAGCTCAAGGACCGGGATAGGGGGTTACGAGCAGTACTTC.

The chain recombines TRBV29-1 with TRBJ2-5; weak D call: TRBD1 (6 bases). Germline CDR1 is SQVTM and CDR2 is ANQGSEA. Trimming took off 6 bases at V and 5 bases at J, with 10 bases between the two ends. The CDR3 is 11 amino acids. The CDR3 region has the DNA TGCAGCGTAGGACAGCTGGAGACCCAGTACTTC. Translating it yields CSVGQLETQYF.

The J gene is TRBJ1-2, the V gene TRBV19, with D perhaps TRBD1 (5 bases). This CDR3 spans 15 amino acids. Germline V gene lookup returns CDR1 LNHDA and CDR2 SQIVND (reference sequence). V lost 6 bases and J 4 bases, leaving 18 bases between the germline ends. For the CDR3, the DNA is TGTGCCAGTAGCCCCGGGACCCCCTTCTTCTATGGCTACACCTTC. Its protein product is CASSPGTPFFYGYTF. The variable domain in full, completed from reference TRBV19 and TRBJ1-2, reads DGGITQSPKYLFRKEGQNVTLSCEQNLNHDAMYWYRQDPGQGLRLIYYSQIVNDFQKGDIAEGYSVSREKKESFPLTVTSAQKNPTAFYLCASSPGTPFFYGYTFGSGTRLTVV.